Sequencing of this T cell receptor beta chain was carried out in a study of shared clonotypes between healthy human individuals. V shed 3 bases and J 5 bases; nucleotides not matched to a gene: 6. The CDR3 covers 15 residues. The germline V gene encodes CDR1 LNHDA and CDR2 SQIVND (reference sequence). Produced via immunoSEQ multiplex PCR; TCRdb's table is partial and in-frame only. The profile covers some 1.5 million clones, with 98% appearing a single time and about 0.45% taken by the ten largest. The donor population consisted of healthy HIV-negative adults with no recent acute infections or vaccinations. The study's findings and limits: Clonotype sharing among the donors was expected to vary with sequencing depth. Non-shared clonotypes had lower generation probabilities than clonotypes shared by all four sorted-subset donors.

Regarding this clone: Its antigen is still unknown.

Sequencing was performed on naive CD4+ T cells sorted from blood. Specified subset: CD45RA+ positively selected. This sequence joins TRBV19 and TRBJ2-1, with 8 bases aligning to TRBD1. This TCR was sampled from a man aged 25 to 45 in good health. DNA of the CDR3: TGTGCCAGTAGTATTAGCAGGGGGCAGAACAATGAGCAGTTCTTC. This codes for CASSISRGQNNEQFF.